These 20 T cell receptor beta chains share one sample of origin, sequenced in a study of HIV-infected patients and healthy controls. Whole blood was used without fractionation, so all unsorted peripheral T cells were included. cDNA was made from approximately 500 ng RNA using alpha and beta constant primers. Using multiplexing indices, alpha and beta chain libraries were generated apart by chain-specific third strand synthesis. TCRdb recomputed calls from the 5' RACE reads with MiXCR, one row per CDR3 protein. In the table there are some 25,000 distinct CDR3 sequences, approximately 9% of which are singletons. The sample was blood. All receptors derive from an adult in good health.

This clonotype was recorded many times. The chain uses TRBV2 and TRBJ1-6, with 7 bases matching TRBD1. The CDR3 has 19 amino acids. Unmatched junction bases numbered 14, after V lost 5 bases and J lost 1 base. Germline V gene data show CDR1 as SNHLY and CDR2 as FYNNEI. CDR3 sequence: CASSRVYRGEGSYNSPLHF. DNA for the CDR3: TGTGCCAGCAGTCGAGTCTACAGGGGAGAGGGTTCCTATAATTCACCCCTCCACTTT.

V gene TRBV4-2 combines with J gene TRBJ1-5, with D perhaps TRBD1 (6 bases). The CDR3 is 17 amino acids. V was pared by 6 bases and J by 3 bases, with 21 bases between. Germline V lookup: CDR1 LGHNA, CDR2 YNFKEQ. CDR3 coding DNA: TGTGCCAGCAGACCTGGACTTCAGGGGTCAGACAATCAGCCCCAGCATTTT. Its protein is CASRPGLQGSDNQPQHF.

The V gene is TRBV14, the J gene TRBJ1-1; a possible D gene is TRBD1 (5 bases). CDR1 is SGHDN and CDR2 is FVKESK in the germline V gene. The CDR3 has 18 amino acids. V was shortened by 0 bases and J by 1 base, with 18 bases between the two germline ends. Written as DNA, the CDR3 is TGTGCCAGCAGCCAAGATATTGGGGGGGTCTCGAGGAACACTGAAGCTTTCTTT. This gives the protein CASSQDIGGVSRNTEAFF. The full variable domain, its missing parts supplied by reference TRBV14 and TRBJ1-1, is EAGVTQFPSHSVIEKGQTVTLRCDPISGHDNLYWYRRVMGKEIKFLLHFVKESKQDESGMPNNRFLAERTGGTYSTLKVQPAELEDSGVYFCASSQDIGGVSRNTEAFFGQGTRLTVV.

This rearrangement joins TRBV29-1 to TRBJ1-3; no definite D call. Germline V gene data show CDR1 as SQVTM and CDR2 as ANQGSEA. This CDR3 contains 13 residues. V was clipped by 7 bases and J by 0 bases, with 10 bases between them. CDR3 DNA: TGCAGCGCCCAGGCGGTCTCTGGAAACACCATATATTTT. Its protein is CSAQAVSGNTIYF. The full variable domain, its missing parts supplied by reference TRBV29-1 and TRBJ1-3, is SAVISQKPSRDICQRGTSLTIQCQVDSQVTMMFWYRQQPGQSLTLIATANQGSEATYESGFVIDKFPISRPNLTFSTLTVSNMSPEDSSIYLCSAQAVSGNTIYFGEGSWLTVV.

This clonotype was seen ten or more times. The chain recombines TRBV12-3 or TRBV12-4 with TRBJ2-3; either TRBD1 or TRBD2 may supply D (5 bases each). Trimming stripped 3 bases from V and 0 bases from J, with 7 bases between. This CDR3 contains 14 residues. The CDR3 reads CASSLRGSTDTQYF. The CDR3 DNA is TGTGCCAGCAGTTTGAGGGGTAGCACAGATACGCAGTATTTT.

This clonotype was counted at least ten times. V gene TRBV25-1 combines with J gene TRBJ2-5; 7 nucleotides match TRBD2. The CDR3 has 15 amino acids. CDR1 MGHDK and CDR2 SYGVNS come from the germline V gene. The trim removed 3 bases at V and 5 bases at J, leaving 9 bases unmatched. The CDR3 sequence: CASSDPAGVGETQYF. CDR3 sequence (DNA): TGTGCCAGCAGTGACCCTGCGGGGGTCGGGGAGACCCAGTACTTC. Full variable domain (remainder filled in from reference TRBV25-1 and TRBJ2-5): EADIYQTPRYLVIGTGKKITLECSQTMGHDKMYWYQQDPGMELHLIHYSYGVNSTEKGDLSSESTVSRIRTEHFPLTLESARPSHTSQYLCASSDPAGVGETQYFGPGTRLLVL.

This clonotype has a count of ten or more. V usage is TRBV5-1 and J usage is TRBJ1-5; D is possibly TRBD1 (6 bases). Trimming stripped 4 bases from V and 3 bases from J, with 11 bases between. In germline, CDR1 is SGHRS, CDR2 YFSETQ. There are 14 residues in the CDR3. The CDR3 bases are TGCGCCAGCAGCCCTGGGGACAACAATCAGCCCCAGCATTTT. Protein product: CASSPGDNNQPQHF.

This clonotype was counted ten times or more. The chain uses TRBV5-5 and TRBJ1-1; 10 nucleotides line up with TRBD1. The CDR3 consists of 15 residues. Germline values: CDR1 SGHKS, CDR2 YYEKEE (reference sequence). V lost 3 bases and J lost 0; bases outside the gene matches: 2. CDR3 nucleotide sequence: TGTGCCAGCAGCTGGGGGACAGGGGTGAACACTGAAGCTTTCTTT. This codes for CASSWGTGVNTEAFF.

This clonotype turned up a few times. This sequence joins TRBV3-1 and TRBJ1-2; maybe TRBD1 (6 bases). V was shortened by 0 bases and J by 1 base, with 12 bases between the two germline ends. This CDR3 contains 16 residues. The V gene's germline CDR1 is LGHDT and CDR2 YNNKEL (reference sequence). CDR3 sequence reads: CASSQDFGQINYGYTF. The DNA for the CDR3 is TGTGCCAGCAGCCAAGATTTTGGACAGATTAACTATGGCTACACCTTC.

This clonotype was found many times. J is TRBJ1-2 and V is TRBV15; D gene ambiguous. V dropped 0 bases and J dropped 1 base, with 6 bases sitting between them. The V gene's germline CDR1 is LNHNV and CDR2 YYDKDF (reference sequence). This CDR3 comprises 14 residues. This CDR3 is CATSRDRGNYGYTF. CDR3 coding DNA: TGTGCCACCAGCAGAGATCGGGGTAACTATGGCTACACCTTC.

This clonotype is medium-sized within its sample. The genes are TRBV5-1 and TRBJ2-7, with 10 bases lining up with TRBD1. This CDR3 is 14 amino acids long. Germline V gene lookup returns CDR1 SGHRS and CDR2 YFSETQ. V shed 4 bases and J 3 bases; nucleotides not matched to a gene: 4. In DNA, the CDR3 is TGCGCCAGCAGCCCACGGACAGGGGGCTACGAGCAGTACTTC. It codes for CASSPRTGGYEQYF.

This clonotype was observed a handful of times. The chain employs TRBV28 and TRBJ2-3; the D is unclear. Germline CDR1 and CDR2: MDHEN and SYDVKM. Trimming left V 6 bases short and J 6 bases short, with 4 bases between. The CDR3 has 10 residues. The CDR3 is CASSGDTQYF. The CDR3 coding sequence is TGTGCCAGCAGCGGGGATACGCAGTATTTT.

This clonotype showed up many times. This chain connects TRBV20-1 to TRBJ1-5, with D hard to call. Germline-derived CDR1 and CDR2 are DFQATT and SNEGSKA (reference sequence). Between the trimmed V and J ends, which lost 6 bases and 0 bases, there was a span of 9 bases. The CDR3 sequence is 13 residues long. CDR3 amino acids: CSAGRNSNQPQHF. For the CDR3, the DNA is TGCAGTGCCGGACGTAATAGCAATCAGCCCCAGCATTTT.

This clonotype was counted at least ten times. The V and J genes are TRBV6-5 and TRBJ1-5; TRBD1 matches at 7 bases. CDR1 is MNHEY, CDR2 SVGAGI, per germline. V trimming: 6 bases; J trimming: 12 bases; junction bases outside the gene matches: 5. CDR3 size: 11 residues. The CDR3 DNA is TGTGCCAGCAGCCGACAGGGTATCCAGCATTTT. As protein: CASSRQGIQHF.

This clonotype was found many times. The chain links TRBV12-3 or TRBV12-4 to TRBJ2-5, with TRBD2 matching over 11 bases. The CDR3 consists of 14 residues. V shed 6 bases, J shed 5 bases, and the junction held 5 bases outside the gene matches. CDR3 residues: CASSKASGGETQYF. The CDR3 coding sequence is TGTGCCAGCAGCAAAGCTAGCGGGGGGGAGACCCAGTACTTC.

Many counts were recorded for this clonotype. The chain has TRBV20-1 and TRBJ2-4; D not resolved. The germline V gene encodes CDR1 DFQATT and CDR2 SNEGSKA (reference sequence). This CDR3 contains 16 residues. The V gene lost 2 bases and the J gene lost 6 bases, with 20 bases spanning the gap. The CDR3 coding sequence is TGCAGTGCTAGACGGACGGGTCCTTCGAGGAGAAACATTCAGTACTTC. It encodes CSARRTGPSRRNIQYF.

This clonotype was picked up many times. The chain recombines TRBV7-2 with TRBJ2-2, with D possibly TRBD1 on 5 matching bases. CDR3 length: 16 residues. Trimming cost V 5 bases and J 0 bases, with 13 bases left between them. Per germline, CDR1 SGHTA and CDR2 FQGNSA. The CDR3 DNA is TGTGCCAGCAGCGTGAGACAGATCGCGAACACCGGGGAGCTGTTTTTT. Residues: CASSVRQIANTGELFF.

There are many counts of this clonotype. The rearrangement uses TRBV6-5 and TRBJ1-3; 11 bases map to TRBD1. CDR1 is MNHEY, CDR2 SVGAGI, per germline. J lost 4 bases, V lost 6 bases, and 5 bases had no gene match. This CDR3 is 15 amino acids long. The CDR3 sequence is CASRIGQGAGNTIYF. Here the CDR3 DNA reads TGTGCCAGCAGGATCGGACAGGGGGCAGGAAACACCATATATTTT.

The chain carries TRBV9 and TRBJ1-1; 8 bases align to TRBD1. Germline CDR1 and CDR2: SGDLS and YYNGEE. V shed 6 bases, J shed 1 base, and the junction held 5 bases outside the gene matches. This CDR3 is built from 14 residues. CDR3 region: CASTVGQANTEAFF. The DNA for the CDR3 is TGTGCCAGCACCGTGGGACAGGCGAACACTGAAGCTTTCTTT.

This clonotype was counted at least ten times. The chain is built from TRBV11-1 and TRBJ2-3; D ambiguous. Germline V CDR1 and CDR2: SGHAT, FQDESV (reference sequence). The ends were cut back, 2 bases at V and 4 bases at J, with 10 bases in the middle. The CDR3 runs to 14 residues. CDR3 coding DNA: TGTGCCAGCAGCTTATCGGTTTTCGCAGATACGCAGTATTTT. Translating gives CASSLSVFADTQYF.